A selection of T cell receptor beta chains follows, all from one sample in a study of shared clonotypes between healthy human individuals. TCRdb's table, derived via immunoSEQ multiplex PCR, lists solely in-frame clones and lacks some. The sample lists some 900,000 clones, roughly 72% occurring once. The sample taken for sequencing was memory CD4+ T cells sorted from blood. Receptors originate from a man between 18 and 29 years old in good health. Both conserved end residues are part of each CDR3. A D gene is named only where the DNA matches it firmly. Clone size is stated in some rows and not others, as once, few, many or a class when expanded.

J | size | D | V | CDR3 | DNA
TRBJ1-6 | . | . | TRBV11-2 | CASSSYGTANSPLHF | TGTGCCAGCAGCTCCTACGGTACTGCAAATTCACCCCTCCACTTT
TRBJ1-5 | . | . | TRBV6-8 | CASSYRHGHNQPQHF | TGTGCCAGCAGTTATCGTCACGGGCACAATCAGCCCCAGCATTTT
TRBJ2-7 | once | . | TRBV7-2 | CASSSPGKGEQYF | TGTGCCAGCAGCTCCCCCGGGAAGGGCGAGCAGTACTTC
TRBJ2-1 | . | . | TRBV4-3 | CASSLELVSYNEQFF | TGCGCCAGCAGTCTAGAACTCGTCTCCTACAATGAGCAGTTCTTC
TRBJ2-3 | . | TRBD2 | TRBV9 | CASQERGTFTDTQYF | TGTGCCAGCCAGGAGCGGGGGACTTTTACAGATACGCAGTATTTT
TRBJ1-1 | few | . | TRBV5-5 | CASSLTANTEAFF | TGTGCCAGCAGCTTGACAGCGAACACTGAAGCTTTCTTT
TRBJ1-5 | . | . | TRBV27 | CASRSAGRGNQPQHF | TGTGCCAGCAGGAGTGCCGGACGAGGCAATCAGCCCCAGCATTTT
TRBJ2-1 | . | TRBD2 | TRBV9 | CASSVGASGLYNEQFF | TGTGCCAGCAGCGTAGGAGCTAGCGGGTTGTACAATGAGCAGTTCTTC
TRBJ2-2 | . | TRBD2 | TRBV5-8 | CASSLELAGGTGELFF | TGTGCCAGCAGCTTGGAGCTAGCGGGAGGGACCGGGGAGCTGTTTTTT
TRBJ1-5 | . | . | TRBV28 | CASSYPDSGNQPQHF | TGTGCCAGCAGTTACCCCGACAGCGGCAATCAGCCCCAGCATTTT
TRBJ1-1 | . | TRBD1 | TRBV2 | CASRGTGALNTEAFF | TGTGCCAGCAGGGGGACAGGGGCGCTGAACACTGAAGCTTTCTTT
TRBJ2-3 | . | TRBD2 | TRBV19 | CASGTSGNYGTDTQYF | TGTGCCAGCGGGACTAGCGGGAACTACGGCACAGATACGCAGTATTTT
TRBJ1-2 | . | . | TRBV5-4 | CASSTPGTDYGYTF | TGTGCCAGCAGCACGCCCGGGACGGATTATGGCTACACCTTC
TRBJ2-3 | few | . | TRBV6-5 | CASRMADTQYF | TGTGCCAGCAGAATGGCAGATACGCAGTATTTT
TRBJ2-3 | . | TRBD2 | TRBV10-1 | CASSGTSGGPDTQYF | TGCGCCAGCAGTGGAACTAGCGGGGGCCCAGATACGCAGTATTTT
TRBJ2-3 | . | . | TRBV7-2 | CASSLRGPDTDTQYF | TGTGCCAGCAGCTTACGCGGGCCCGACACAGATACGCAGTATTTT
TRBJ1-4 | . | . | TRBV5-1 | CASSDQRGLGEKLFF | TGCGCCAGCAGTGACCAGAGGGGACTTGGGGAAAAACTGTTTTTT
TRBJ2-5 | . | . | TRBV11-2 | CASSLSSILTETQYF | TGTGCCAGCAGCTTAAGCTCAATCTTGACGGAGACCCAGTACTTC
TRBJ2-1 | . | . | TRBV20-1 | CSAREGHQEFF | TGCAGTGCTAGAGAGGGGCACCAGGAGTTCTTC
TRBJ2-1 | . | TRBD1 | TRBV5-6 | CASSRGQVTYNEQFF | TGTGCCAGCAGCCGGGGACAGGTAACCTACAATGAGCAGTTCTTC
TRBJ2-2 | once | . | TRBV5-1 | CASSLVPAGAGTGELFF | TGCGCCAGCAGCTTGGTCCCCGCAGGGGCAGGAACCGGGGAGCTGTTTTTT
TRBJ2-1 | . | TRBD1 | TRBV7-2 | CASSLGQGPWQFF | TGTGCCAGCAGCCTCGGACAGGGGCCCTGGCAGTTCTTC
TRBJ2-2 | . | . | TRBV10-1 | CASSEWTDNTGELFF | TGCGCCAGCAGTGAGTGGACAGATAACACCGGGGAGCTGTTTTTT
TRBJ2-2 | many | . | TRBV4-3 | CASSQEGTNNGELFF | TGCGCCAGCAGCCAAGAAGGGACAAATAACGGGGAGCTGTTTTTT
TRBJ2-5 | once | . | TRBV5-1 | CASSLTTGEGETQYF | TGCGCCAGCAGCTTGACAACAGGCGAGGGGGAGACCCAGTACTTC
TRBJ2-3 | . | . | TRBV27 | CASSSHVTDTQYF | TGTGCCAGCAGTTCCCACGTCACAGATACGCAGTATTTT
TRBJ1-1 | . | . | TRBV5-6 | CASSLDGGMNTEAFF | TGTGCCAGCAGCTTGGATGGGGGCATGAACACTGAAGCTTTCTTT
TRBJ2-3 | . | . | TRBV25-1 | CASSSSSQLTDTQYF | TGTGCCAGCAGTTCGTCTAGTCAACTCACAGATACGCAGTATTTT
TRBJ2-2 | . | . | TRBV19 | CASSIVNGELFF | TGTGCCAGTAGTATAGTGAACGGGGAGCTGTTTTTT
TRBJ1-2 | few | . | TRBV19 | CASVWGLNYGYTF | TGTGCCAGTGTGTGGGGCCTTAACTATGGCTACACCTTC
TRBJ1-1 | . | TRBD1 | TRBV10-2 | CASHRGTDEAFF | TGCGCCAGCCACAGGGGAACGGATGAAGCTTTCTTT
TRBJ2-1 | . | . | TRBV7-2 | CASSLGRGIYNEQFF | TGTGCCAGCAGCTTAGGGCGGGGAATCTACAATGAGCAGTTCTTC
TRBJ2-3 | once | TRBD2 | TRBV30 | CAWSRAGGFTDTQYF | TGTGCCTGGAGTAGGGCGGGGGGTTTCACAGATACGCAGTATTTT
TRBJ2-5 | few | . | TRBV25-1 | CASSESSLLRIQETQYF | TGTGCCAGCAGTGAATCCTCTTTACTGCGCATCCAAGAGACCCAGTACTTC
TRBJ2-5 | . | . | TRBV11-2 | CASSYTWGRETQYF | TGTGCCAGCAGCTACACCTGGGGTAGGGAGACCCAGTACTTC
TRBJ1-1 | . | . | TRBV7-9 | CASSSGFRNTEAFF | TGTGCCAGCAGCTCAGGGTTCCGGAACACTGAAGCTTTCTTT
TRBJ1-1 | . | TRBD1 | TRBV6-1 | CASSETTGVVMNTEAFF | TGTGCCAGCAGTGAAACTACAGGGGTGGTCATGAACACTGAAGCTTTCTTT
TRBJ1-1 | once | TRBD1 | TRBV18 | CASSPPGTGNTEAFF | TGTGCCAGCTCACCACCGGGGACAGGCAACACTGAAGCTTTCTTT
TRBJ1-2 | . | . | TRBV25-1 | CASSGGTYNYGYTF | TGTGCCAGCAGTGGAGGTACATATAACTATGGCTACACCTTC
TRBJ2-2 | few | . | TRBV5-1 | CASSSQTGNTGELFF | TGCGCCAGCAGCTCACAGACAGGGAACACCGGGGAGCTGTTTTTT
TRBJ1-2 | . | . | TRBV9 | CASSVDGGNYGYTF | TGTGCCAGCAGCGTAGATGGGGGCAACTATGGCTACACCTTC
TRBJ1-2 | . | . | TRBV6-1 | CASREPGPGGYTF | TGTGCCAGCAGAGAACCGGGACCTGGGGGCTACACCTTC
TRBJ2-7 | . | TRBD2 | TRBV7-2 | CASSLTSGSNEQYF | TGTGCCAGCAGCTTAACTAGCGGGAGTAACGAGCAGTACTTC
TRBJ1-2 | . | . | TRBV5-1 | CASSPGPTNYGYTF | TGCGCCAGCAGCCCCGGACCGACTAACTATGGCTACACCTTC
TRBJ2-5 | . | . | TRBV5-1 | CASSTQWSRGETQYF | TGCGCCAGCAGCACTCAATGGAGTAGGGGGGAGACCCAGTACTTC
TRBJ1-1 | once | . | TRBV11-2 | CASSHRSNTEAFF | TGTGCCAGCAGCCACAGGTCGAACACTGAAGCTTTCTTT
TRBJ2-3 | . | TRBD1 | TRBV25-1 | CASSESGTDLTDTQYF | TGTGCCAGCAGTGAATCCGGGACAGATCTCACAGATACGCAGTATTTT
TRBJ1-2 | . | . | TRBV11-2 | CASSSHRAWDYGYTF | TGTGCCAGCAGCTCCCACAGGGCTTGGGACTATGGCTACACCTTC
TRBJ2-5 | once | . | TRBV5-1 | CASSPPGQETQYF | TGCGCCAGCAGCCCCCCGGGACAAGAGACCCAGTACTTC
TRBJ2-1 | . | . | TRBV7-6 | CASSLGRYEQFF | TGTGCCAGCAGCTTAGGCCGGTATGAGCAGTTCTTC
TRBJ1-6 | . | . | TRBV28 | CASSPWTVEALHF | TGTGCCAGCAGTCCCTGGACAGTTGAGGCCCTCCACTTT
TRBJ2-5 | . | TRBD2 | TRBV5-4 | CASSLGLAGSETQYF | TGTGCCAGCAGCTTGGGACTAGCAGGGTCGGAGACCCAGTACTTC
TRBJ2-1 | . | . | TRBV11-2 | CASSSHGGAGITGNEQFF | TGTGCCAGCAGCTCCCATGGGGGGGCGGGGATCACTGGTAATGAGCAGTTCTTC
TRBJ1-3 | . | TRBD1 | TRBV29-1 | CSVASQGANTIYF | TGCAGCGTGGCTTCTCAGGGGGCGAACACCATATATTTT
TRBJ1-2 | . | . | TRBV10-2 | CASSDREGYGYTF | TGCGCCAGCAGTGACAGGGAAGGCTATGGCTACACCTTC